This T cell receptor (beta chain) was retrieved from a study of blood T cell repertoires in COVID-19. The CDR3 contains 16 residues. V shed 2 bases, J shed 8 bases, and the junction held 4 bases outside the gene matches. Per the germline V gene, CDR1 is SGHVS and CDR2 is FQNEAQ. This clone was counted a few times. Only in-frame clones appear in the TCRdb table, and some are missing; sequencing was by immunoSEQ multiplex PCR. The sample shows a few hundred thousand clones, 85% to 90% of them seen only once. The sequence derives from a woman aged 30 to 39 who had recovered from COVID-19. This chain links TRBV7-8 with TRBJ1-6; 12 nucleotides match TRBD1. The sample taken for sequencing was PBMCs or T cells enriched from blood (not recorded which). This CDR3 reads CASSLLGDRGHSPLHF. The CDR3 nucleotides are TGTGCCAGCAGCTTATTGGGGGACAGGGGGCATTCACCCCTCCACTTT.